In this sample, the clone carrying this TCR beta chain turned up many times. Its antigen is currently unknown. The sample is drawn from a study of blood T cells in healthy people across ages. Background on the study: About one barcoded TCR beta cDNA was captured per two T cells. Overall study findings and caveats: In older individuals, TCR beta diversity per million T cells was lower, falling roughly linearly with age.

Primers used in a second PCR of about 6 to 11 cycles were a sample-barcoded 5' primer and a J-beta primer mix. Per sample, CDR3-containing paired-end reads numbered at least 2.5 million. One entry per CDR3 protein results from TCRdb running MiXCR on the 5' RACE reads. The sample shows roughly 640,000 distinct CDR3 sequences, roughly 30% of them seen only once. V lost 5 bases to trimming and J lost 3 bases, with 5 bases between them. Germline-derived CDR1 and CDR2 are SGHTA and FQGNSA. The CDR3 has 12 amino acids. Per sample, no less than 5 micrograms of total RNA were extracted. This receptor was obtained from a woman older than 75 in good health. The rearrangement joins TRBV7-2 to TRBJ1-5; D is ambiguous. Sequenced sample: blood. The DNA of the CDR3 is TGTGCCAGCAGCCGCCCCAATCAGCCCCAGCATTTT. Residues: CASSRPNQPQHF.